This T cell receptor beta chain was sequenced during a study of shared clonotypes between healthy human individuals. CDR1 and CDR2 from the germline V gene are KGHSH and LQKENI. This CDR3 contains 15 residues. Trimming shortened V by 6 bases and J by 6 bases, and 19 bases separated the two germline ends. Study observations and caveats: The sampled material consisted only of blood, and tissue repertoires are likely to differ.

Remarks on this clone: The antigen remains undetermined.

CD4+ cell separation produced CD45RA+ naive and CD45RA-negative memory subsets. Source study methods: ImmunoSEQ output lacked quality scores and full-length reads, limiting matched filtering. The assay was immunoSEQ multiplex PCR, and TCRdb's table has in-frame clones only and misses some. V, J and clone size are those of that table, while D and trimming were read from the DNA. The table shows roughly 1 million clones, with 78% occurring only once. This receptor was taken from a man between 18 and 35 years old in good health. Some clones in this sample may be carry-over from other donors' samples. The sequencing input was memory CD4+ T cells from PBMCs. Subset here: CD45RA-negative fraction. The rearrangement links TRBV18 to TRBJ2-3; D may be TRBD1 or TRBD2 (7 bases each). The CDR3 reads CASSQQGGGSDTQYF. CDR3 nucleotide sequence: TGTGCCAGCTCCCAACAGGGAGGGGGCTCGGATACGCAGTATTTT.